This TCR beta chain was sequenced in a study of CD8 T cells in ankylosing spondylitis. Broader study findings: Apparently characteristic of ankylosing spondylitis blood was a TCR beta motif (roughly eight highly homologous variants). Reported data indicate significant enrichment of disease-linked clones within matched ankylosing spondylitis synovial fluid. With a CD8+ phenotype, disease-linked clones were relatively rare in peripheral blood.

This clonotype was seen only a few times. What it binds is not known. The CDR3 is 15 residues long. Trimming removed 7 bases from V and 6 bases from J; junction bases left unmatched: 11. Quantitative 5'-RACE with molecular barcodes generated TCR beta libraries. TCRdb used MiXCR to reprocess the 5' RACE reads, holding one entry per CDR3 protein. The table lists approximately 300,000 distinct CDR3 sequences, 20% of them singletons. The source is a male donor with ankylosing spondylitis or in good health (not recorded which). Sequenced: blood, either unsorted or a sorted T cell fraction (not recorded which). The gene calls are TRBV12-3 or TRBV12-4 and TRBJ1-5; 8 bases map to TRBD1. The CDR3 DNA is TGTGCCAGCAAGGTTGGGGCAGGGGGCTCTCAGCCCCAGCATTTT. Encoded protein: CASKVGAGGSQPQHF.